These 18 T cell receptor beta chains were sequenced from one sample in a study of blood T cell repertoires in COVID-19. Assay: immunoSEQ multiplex PCR; the TCRdb copy retains only in-frame clones and omits some. The repertoire holds about 300,000 clones, over 70% seen once, with about 1.2% in the top ten. The sample was peripheral blood. The receptor set was obtained from a woman between 45 and 60 years old with acute or convalescent COVID-19.

This CDR3 reads CASSYPLAGDTQYF. The CDR3, as DNA: TGTGCCAGCAGTTACCCGCTAGCCGGAGATACGCAGTATTTT. This chain uses TRBV6-5 with TRBJ2-3; TRBD2 might be the D (5 bases). Germline V gives CDR1 MNHEY, CDR2 SVGAGI. V lost 2 bases to trimming and J lost 5 bases, with 11 bases between them. This CDR3 region has 14 residues.

In DNA form, the CDR3 reads TGCGCCAGCAGCTTTTTAGCGGGAGAGCACCGCGAGCAGTACTTC. Residues: CASSFLAGEHREQYF. The chain employs TRBV5-1 and TRBJ2-7; 9 bases fit TRBD2. The CDR3 has 15 residues. With V trimmed by 2 bases and J by 6 bases, 9 bases remained unmatched. Germline-derived CDR1 and CDR2 are SGHRS and YFSETQ.

The chain employs TRBV4-1 and TRBJ2-5, with 8 bases lining up with TRBD2. The CDR3 contains 18 residues. The germline CDR1 and CDR2 sequences are MGHRA and YSYEKL. The CDR3 protein is CATSSVSAGVTYQETQYF. The CDR3 DNA reads as TGCGCTACCAGCAGCGTATCAGCGGGAGTCACGTACCAAGAGACCCAGTACTTC.

The chain employs TRBV27 and TRBJ2-1; TRBD2 is a possible D gene (6 bases). Trimming left V 3 bases short and J 8 bases short, with 26 bases between. Germline values: CDR1 MNHEY, CDR2 SMNVEV (reference sequence). This CDR3 spans 18 amino acids. Here the CDR3 reads CASSLEGWGSPSNDEQFF. In DNA form, the CDR3 reads TGTGCCAGCAGTTTGGAGGGTTGGGGGTCCCCATCGAACGATGAGCAGTTCTTC.

V usage is TRBV24-1 and J usage is TRBJ2-2, with 8 bases matching TRBD1. Germline trimming cut 2 bases from V and 7 bases from J; bases unmatched to any gene: 5. CDR3 length: 15 residues. Germline V gene data show CDR1 as KGHDR and CDR2 as SFDVKD. The CDR3 DNA is TGTGCCACCAGTGATTGGGGACAGGACGGCGGGGAGCTGTTTTTT. Translating it yields CATSDWGQDGGELFF.

The gene calls are TRBV18 and TRBJ1-2, with D hard to call. V lost 1 base to trimming and J lost 1 base, with 7 bases between them. The CDR3 contains 14 residues. Germline CDR1 is KGHSH and CDR2 is LQKENI. The CDR3 spells CASSPQSVNYGYTF. The CDR3 DNA reads TGTGCCAGCTCACCACAATCCGTTAACTATGGCTACACCTTC.

This chain links TRBV4-1 with TRBJ2-3, with 7 bases matching TRBD2. V shed 0 bases, J shed 3 bases, and the junction held 9 bases outside the gene matches. Germline assignment: CDR1 MGHRA and CDR2 YSYEKL. The CDR3 consists of 17 residues. CDR3 in DNA: TGCGCCAGCAGCCAAGATGGGGGGGGAACGAGGACAGATACGCAGTATTTT. Translating gives CASSQDGGGTRTDTQYF.

J is TRBJ2-2 and V is TRBV3-1 (or the pseudogene TRBV3-2), with 11 nucleotides matching TRBD1. The CDR3 is 17 amino acids. Germline CDR1 and CDR2: LGHDT and YNNKEL (reference sequence). V lost 4 bases, J lost 2 bases, and 6 bases stayed unmatched. The CDR3 region is CASSPYGTGGNTGELFF. CDR3 nucleotides: TGTGCCAGCAGCCCGTACGGGACAGGGGGTAACACCGGGGAGCTGTTTTTT.

The CDR3 reads CASSFRDRQNSYNEQFF. The DNA for the CDR3 is TGTGCCAGCAGTTTCCGGGACAGGCAAAACTCCTACAATGAGCAGTTCTTC. The chain carries TRBV27 and TRBJ2-1, with TRBD1 matching over 8 bases. This CDR3 spans 17 amino acids. The trim removed 3 bases at V and 0 bases at J, leaving 7 bases unmatched. Germline-derived CDR1 and CDR2 are MNHEY and SMNVEV (reference sequence).

The gene calls are TRBV2 and TRBJ2-2; possibly TRBD1 for D (5 bases). The V end lost 8 bases, the J end lost 0 bases, and 22 bases lay between the germline ends. CDR3 length: 18 residues. Germline loops: CDR1 SNHLY, CDR2 FYNNEI. CDR3 protein: CASLRPRLGRANTGELFF. DNA for the CDR3: TGTGCCAGCTTGAGGCCCCGTTTGGGCAGGGCGAACACCGGGGAGCTGTTTTTT.

This clone was counted only a few times. The chain recombines TRBV21-1 with TRBJ2-1; the tabulated D call, TRBD2, remains unverified against the DNA. TRBV21-1 is a pseudogene. This CDR3 contains 13 residues. In DNA form, the CDR3 reads TGTGCCAGCAGCACGGACTTGTACAATGAGCAGTTCTTC. It translates to CASSTDLYNEQFF.

This sequence joins TRBV7-8 and TRBJ2-1; the D gene is possibly TRBD2 (5 bases). Germline values: CDR1 SGHVS, CDR2 FQNEAQ. This CDR3 comprises 12 residues. Trimming took off 6 bases at V and 10 bases at J, with 13 bases between the two ends. In DNA form, the CDR3 reads TGTGCCAGCAGGTCACTAGAAGCCGAGCAGTTCTTC. Amino acid sequence: CASRSLEAEQFF.

The chain has TRBV5-4 and TRBJ2-1, with 9 bases matching TRBD2. Germline CDR1 SGHNT, CDR2 YYREEE (reference sequence). The V gene end was trimmed by 0 bases and the J gene end by 0 bases; junction bases not matched to a gene: 7. The CDR3 has 18 residues. The CDR3 DNA sequence: TGTGCCAGCAGCTTGGAATTAGCGGGGGCCAGCTCCTACAATGAGCAGTTCTTC. Protein product: CASSLELAGASSYNEQFF.

The rearrangement uses TRBV7-9 and TRBJ1-6; D not resolved. CDR1 and CDR2 (germline): SEHNR, FQNEAQ (reference sequence). V lost 2 bases and J lost 5, with 4 bases in between. The CDR3 sequence is 13 residues long. Here the CDR3 DNA reads TGTGCCAGCAGCTTAACAGATAATTCACCCCTCCACTTT. Its protein product is CASSLTDNSPLHF.

This clone was recorded a few times. This chain joins TRBV18 and TRBJ1-5; D is uncertain. CDR1 is KGHSH, CDR2 LQKENI, per germline. Trimming took off 3 bases at V and 6 bases at J, with 9 bases between the two ends. CDR3 length: 13 amino acids. For the CDR3, the DNA is TGTGCCAGCTCACCGGAGCGTAGTCAGCCCCAGCATTTT. Translating it yields CASSPERSQPQHF.

CDR3 in amino acids: CASTTGYHQPQHF. For the CDR3, the DNA is TGTGCCAGTACGACAGGGTACCATCAGCCCCAGCATTTT. The chain recombines TRBV19 with TRBJ1-5; TRBD1 matches 7 bases. J gave up 5 bases and V 7 bases, and 5 bases lay outside the gene matches. The CDR3 extends over 13 amino acids. CDR1 LNHDA and CDR2 SQIVND come from the germline V gene (reference sequence).

V and J are TRBV9 and TRBJ1-3; tentatively, D is TRBD1 (5 bases). CDR3 size: 16 residues. CDR1 is SGDLS and CDR2 is YYNGEE in the germline V gene. Trimming stripped 4 bases from V and 0 bases from J, with 14 bases between. As DNA, the CDR3 is TGTGCCAGCAGCCTCAAAACGGGGGTCTCTGGAAACACCATATATTTT. It specifies CASSLKTGVSGNTIYF.

The genes are TRBV12-3 or TRBV12-4 and TRBJ1-1, with 7 bases identical to TRBD1. V dropped 4 bases and J dropped 1; count of bases not matched to a gene: 0. There are 13 residues in the CDR3. CDR3 sequence: CASSWTGNTEAFF. The CDR3 nucleotides are TGTGCCAGCAGTTGGACAGGGAACACTGAAGCTTTCTTT.